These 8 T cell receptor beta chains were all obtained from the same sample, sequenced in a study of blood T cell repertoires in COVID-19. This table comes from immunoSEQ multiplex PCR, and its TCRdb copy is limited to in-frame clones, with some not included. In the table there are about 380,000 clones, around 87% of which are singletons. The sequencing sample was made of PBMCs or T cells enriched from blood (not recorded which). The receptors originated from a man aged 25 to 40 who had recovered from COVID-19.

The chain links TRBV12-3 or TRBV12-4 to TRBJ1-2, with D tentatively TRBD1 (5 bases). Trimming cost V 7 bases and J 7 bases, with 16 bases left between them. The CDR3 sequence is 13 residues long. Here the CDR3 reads CASTPGQGGGYTF. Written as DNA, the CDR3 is TGTGCCAGCACCCCCGGGCAGGGTGGTGGCTACACCTTC.

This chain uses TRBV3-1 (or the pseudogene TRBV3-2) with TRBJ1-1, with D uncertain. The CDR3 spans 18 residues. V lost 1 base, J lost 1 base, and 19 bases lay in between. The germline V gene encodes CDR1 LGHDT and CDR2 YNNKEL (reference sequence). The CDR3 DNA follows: TGTGCCAGCAGCCAAGCAACGAGCCAGGTAATTGGGAACACTGAAGCTTTCTTT. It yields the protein CASSQATSQVIGNTEAFF.

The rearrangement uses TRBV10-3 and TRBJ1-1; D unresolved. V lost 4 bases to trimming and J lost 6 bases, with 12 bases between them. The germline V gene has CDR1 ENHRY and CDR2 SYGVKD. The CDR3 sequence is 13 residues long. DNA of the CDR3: TGTGCCATCAGTGGGGCACCCTCCCCTGAAGCTTTCTTT. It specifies CAISGAPSPEAFF.

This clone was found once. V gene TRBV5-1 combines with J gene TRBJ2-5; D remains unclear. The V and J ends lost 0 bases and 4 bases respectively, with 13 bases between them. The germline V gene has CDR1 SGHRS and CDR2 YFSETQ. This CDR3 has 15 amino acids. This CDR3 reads CASSLGSGAGETQYF. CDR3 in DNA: TGCGCCAGCAGCTTGGGCTCGGGTGCTGGAGAGACCCAGTACTTC.

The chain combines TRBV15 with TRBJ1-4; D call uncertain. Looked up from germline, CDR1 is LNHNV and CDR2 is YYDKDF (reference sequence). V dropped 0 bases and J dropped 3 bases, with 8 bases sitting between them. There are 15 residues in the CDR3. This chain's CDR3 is CATSRDVQSNEKLFF. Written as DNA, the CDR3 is TGTGCCACCAGCAGAGATGTACAGTCTAATGAAAAACTGTTTTTT.

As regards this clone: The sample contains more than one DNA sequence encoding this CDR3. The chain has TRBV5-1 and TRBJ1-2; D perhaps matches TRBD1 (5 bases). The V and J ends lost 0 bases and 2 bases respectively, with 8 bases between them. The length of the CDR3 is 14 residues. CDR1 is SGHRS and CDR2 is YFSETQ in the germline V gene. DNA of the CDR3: TGCGCCAGCAGCTTGGGACAGTTAAACTATGGCTACACCTTC. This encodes CASSLGQLNYGYTF.

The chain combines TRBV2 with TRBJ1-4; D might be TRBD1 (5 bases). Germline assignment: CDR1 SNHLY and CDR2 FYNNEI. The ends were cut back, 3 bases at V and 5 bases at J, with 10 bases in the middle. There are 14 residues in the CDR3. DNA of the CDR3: TGTGCCAGCAGTGATTTCTCAGGGAATGAAAAACTGTTTTTT. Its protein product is CASSDFSGNEKLFF.

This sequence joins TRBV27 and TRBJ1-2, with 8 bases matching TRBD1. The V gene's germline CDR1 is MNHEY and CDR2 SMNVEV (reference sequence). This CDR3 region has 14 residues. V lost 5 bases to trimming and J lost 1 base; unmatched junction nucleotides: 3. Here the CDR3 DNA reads TGTGCCAGCAGTCACGACAGGGGTAACTATGGCTACACCTTC. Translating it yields CASSHDRGNYGYTF.